This is a list of T cell receptor beta chains from one sample in a study of blood T cell repertoires in COVID-19. TCRdb keeps only in-frame clones here, not all; method: immunoSEQ multiplex PCR. The sample includes approximately 500,000 clones, 85% to 90% of them seen just once. Sequencing used peripheral blood. The receptors here all came from a woman between 50 and 59 years old with COVID-19, enrolled during active disease. The CDR3 runs from the conserved cysteine through the conserved F or W. A D gene is named only where the DNA matches it firmly. Clone size appears in some rows only: once, few, many, or a class for an expanded clone.

J gene,V gene,D gene,clone size,CDR3 DNA,CDR3 protein
TRBJ1-3,TRBV3-1/TRBV3-2,-,-,TGTGCCAGCAGCCAAGGACAGAACTCTGGAAACACCATATATTTT,CASSQGQNSGNTIYF
TRBJ1-2,TRBV6-5,-,-,TGTGCCAGCAGCCTGGAGGGGAGGGGGGCCCGAGGCTACACCTTC,CASSLEGRGARGYTF
TRBJ1-2,TRBV7-9,-,-,TGTGCCAGCAAACACGGGACAAGGATCTATGGCTACACCTTC,CASKHGTRIYGYTF
TRBJ1-1,TRBV28,-,-,TGTGCCAGCTCCTTACAGGGTCGGAACACTGAAGCTTTCTTT,CASSLQGRNTEAFF
TRBJ2-1,TRBV5-1,-,-,TGCGCCAGCAGCTCTCAAGAGAGGGGGGAGCAGTTCTTC,CASSSQERGEQFF
TRBJ1-4,TRBV27,-,few,TGTGCCAGCAGTCCCTACCCTGGGAGTAATGAAAAACTGTTTTTT,CASSPYPGSNEKLFF
TRBJ1-1,TRBV28,TRBD1,few,TGTGCCAGCAGTTTCTATGGACAGGCCACTGAAGCTTTCTTT,CASSFYGQATEAFF
TRBJ2-2,TRBV5-4,-,-,TGTGCCAGCAGCCCAGGGGTTTACACCGGGGAGCTGTTTTTT,CASSPGVYTGELFF
TRBJ1-1,TRBV21-1,-,-,TGTGCCAGCAGCAATATAGGGGGCCGATTTAAGGGTGAAGCTTTCTTT,CASSNIGGRFKGEAFF
TRBJ1-1,TRBV6-5,TRBD1,-,TGTGCCAGCAGTTACTCGACAGGGGTGTACACTGAAGCTTTCTTT,CASSYSTGVYTEAFF
TRBJ1-3,TRBV19,-,-,TGTGCCAGTAGTATGGAGCTCGGAAACACCATATATTTT,CASSMELGNTIYF
TRBJ2-7,TRBV9,TRBD2,-,TGTGCCAGCAGCGTAGACGGGGGGTCCCTCTACGAGCAGTACTTC,CASSVDGGSLYEQYF
TRBJ2-2,TRBV6-5,-,-,TGTTCAACCGAGGCAGGGCAAACCGGGGAGCTGTTTTTT,CSTEAGQTGELFF
TRBJ2-7,TRBV5-1,TRBD2,-,TGCGCCAGCAGCTTGGATCCTAGCGGGGGGGCATACGAGCAGTACTTC,CASSLDPSGGAYEQYF
TRBJ2-1,TRBV10-1,-,few,TGCGCCAGCAGTGAGGTGGTAGGAGGTGAGCAGTTCTTC,CASSEVVGGEQFF
TRBJ2-6,TRBV3-1/TRBV3-2,-,-,TGTGCCAGCAGCCGTAAAACAGGAATGCTCTCTGGGGCCAACGTCCTGACTTTC,CASSRKTGMLSGANVLTF
TRBJ1-1,TRBV5-4,TRBD1,-,TGTGCCAGCAGCCAGGACAGGCCGAACACTGAAGCTTTCTTT,CASSQDRPNTEAFF
TRBJ2-7,TRBV24-1,TRBD1,-,TGTGCCACCAGTGAGCGGACAGGGGGAAAGAACGAGCAGTACTTC,CATSERTGGKNEQYF
TRBJ2-3,TRBV7-2,TRBD2,-,TGTGCCAGCAGCTTGGGCAGCGGGGGGGGGAGAGATACGCAGTATTTT,CASSLGSGGGRDTQYF
TRBJ1-2,TRBV7-2,-,once,TGTGCCAGCAGCCCATCACAACAGGGAGCCTATGGCTACACCTTC,CASSPSQQGAYGYTF
TRBJ1-1,TRBV30,-,-,TGTGCCTGGAGTGAGCTGGGGGAGGGGACTGAAGCTTTCTTT,CAWSELGEGTEAFF